A selection of T cell receptor beta chains follows, all from one sample in a study of cytomegalovirus exposure and HLA in healthy donors. Repertoires were generated with immunoSEQ multiplex PCR, while TCRdb's copy carries only in-frame clones and drops some. This table has 70,000 to 100,000 clones, around 80% appearing once. Sequencing was performed on PBMCs. These TCRs come from a man aged 18 to 29 in good health and CMV-seronegative. The CDR3 runs from the conserved cysteine through the conserved F or W. Fields, in order: clone size, J gene, V gene, D gene, CDR3 protein, CDR3 DNA. D genes are given only for firm matches. Some rows mark clone size as missing; the rest say once, few, many or name a class of expanded clone.

-	TRBJ1-1	TRBV18	TRBD1	CASSLTGQPYTEAFF	TGTGCCAGCTCCCTTACGGGACAGCCTTACACTGAAGCTTTCTTT
-	TRBJ1-3	TRBV2	-	CASSTEGNSGNTIYF	TGTGCCAGCAGCACAGAGGGTAATTCTGGAAACACCATATATTTT
-	TRBJ1-4	TRBV11-2	-	CASSRQFNEKLFF	TGTGCCAGCAGTAGACAGTTTAATGAAAAACTGTTTTTT
-	TRBJ2-3	TRBV18	-	CASSPGRTSTDTQYF	TGTGCCAGCTCACCAGGGAGGACTAGCACAGATACGCAGTATTTT
few	TRBJ2-7	TRBV2	TRBD2	CASRLPSGGAVYEQYF	TGTGCCAGCAGACTACCCAGCGGGGGGGCGGTCTACGAGCAGTACTTC
-	TRBJ2-7	TRBV30	-	CAWSPDRHTYEQYF	TGTGCCTGGAGCCCTGACAGGCACACCTACGAGCAGTACTTC
once	TRBJ2-7	TRBV19	TRBD1	CASSTSGQPYEQYF	TGTGCCAGTAGTACCTCGGGACAGCCCTACGAGCAGTACTTC
-	TRBJ2-7	TRBV9	-	CASSVDSGRYEQYF	TGTGCCAGCAGCGTAGATTCAGGGAGGTACGAGCAGTACTTC
-	TRBJ2-5	TRBV9	-	CASSVWGSQETQYF	TGTGCCAGCAGCGTATGGGGCAGCCAAGAGACCCAGTACTTC
-	TRBJ2-7	TRBV5-1	TRBD1	CASGPGTGGWEQYF	TGCGCCAGCGGACCCGGGACAGGGGGGTGGGAGCAGTACTTC
-	TRBJ2-1	TRBV1	-	CTSSQDGMKDSPGPSRNEQFF	TGCACCAGCAGCCAAGACGGTATGAAGGACAGTCCTGGCCCGTCTAGGAATGAGCAGTTCTTC
-	TRBJ2-7	TRBV7-6	-	CASSLVSGSYEQYF	TGTGCCAGCAGCTTAGTCTCGGGATCCTACGAGCAGTACTTC
once	TRBJ1-3	TRBV7-7	-	CASSPDLGNTIYF	TGTGCTAGCAGCCCTGACTTGGGAAACACCATATATTTT
-	TRBJ2-7	TRBV9	-	CASNTDGVAYEQYF	TGTGCCAGCAATACCGACGGGGTTGCCTACGAGCAGTACTTC